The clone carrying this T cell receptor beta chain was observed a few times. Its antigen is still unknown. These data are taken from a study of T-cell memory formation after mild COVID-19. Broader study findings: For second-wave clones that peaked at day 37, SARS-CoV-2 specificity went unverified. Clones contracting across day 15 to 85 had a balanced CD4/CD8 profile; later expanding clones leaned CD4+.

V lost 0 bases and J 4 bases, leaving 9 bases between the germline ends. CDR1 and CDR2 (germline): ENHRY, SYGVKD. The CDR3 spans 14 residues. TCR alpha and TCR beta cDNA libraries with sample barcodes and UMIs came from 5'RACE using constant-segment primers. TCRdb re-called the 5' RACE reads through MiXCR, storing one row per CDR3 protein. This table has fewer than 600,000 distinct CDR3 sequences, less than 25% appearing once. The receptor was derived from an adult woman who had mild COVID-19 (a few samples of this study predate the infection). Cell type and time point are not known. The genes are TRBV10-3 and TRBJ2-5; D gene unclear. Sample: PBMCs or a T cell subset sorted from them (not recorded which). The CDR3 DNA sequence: TGTGCCATCAGTGAGTCGAAAGGTGTAGAGACCCAGTACTTC. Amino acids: CAISESKGVETQYF.